This T cell receptor beta chain was sequenced during a study of tumor-infiltrating lymphocytes in primary liver carcinoma. Whole-study results and caveats: Tumor-adjacent and tumor-blood pairs shared less of their repertoires than tumor region pairs shared.

Looked up from germline, CDR1 is DFQATT and CDR2 is SNEGSKA (reference sequence). The CDR3 totals 14 residues. Unsorted bulk tissue, 20-30 mg of it, served as the source for co-extraction of RNA and DNA. TCR beta cDNA was prepared out of around 460 ng total RNA by means of a constant-region primer. Each TCR beta library was derived from three nested multiplex PCR rounds that employed slightly modified ARM-PCR. The first two PCR rounds, approximately 11 cycles each, used TRBV1-TRBV30 forward primers and a C-beta reverse primer. TCRdb reanalysed the multiplex PCR reads using MiXCR and keeps one entry per CDR3 protein. The profile shows 45,000 to 55,000 distinct CDR3 sequences, roughly 77% of them singletons. For this clonotype: The antigen remains undetermined. A clone one base away is much larger, so this may be a read error.

The sequenced sample was liver tumor tissue from sampling region 2. Subset in this sample: tumor region T2, inferior pole. The TCR originated in a man in his forties or fifties with primary liver carcinoma and hepatitis B virus infection. The rearrangement joins TRBV20-1 to TRBJ2-5, with 8 bases fitting TRBD2. CDR3 DNA: TGCAGTCCTAGACAGGCAGCGGGAGAAGAGACCCAGTACTTC. It codes for CSPRQAAGEETQYF.